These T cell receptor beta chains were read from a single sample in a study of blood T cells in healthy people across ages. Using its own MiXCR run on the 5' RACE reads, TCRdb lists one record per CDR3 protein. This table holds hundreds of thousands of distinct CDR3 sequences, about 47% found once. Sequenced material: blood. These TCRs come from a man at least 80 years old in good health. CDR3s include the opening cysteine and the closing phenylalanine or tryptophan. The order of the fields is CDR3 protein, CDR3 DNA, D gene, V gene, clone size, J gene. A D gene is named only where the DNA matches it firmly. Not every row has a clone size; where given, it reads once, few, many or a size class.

CDR3 protein: CASSLDTRMSQYF
CDR3 DNA: TGTGCCAGTAGCTTGGACACCCGAATGAGCCAGTACTTC
D gene: NA
V gene: TRBV5-4
clone size: NA
J gene: TRBJ2-7

CDR3 protein: CASSYTGNQPQHF
CDR3 DNA: TGTGCCAGCTCCTATACAGGCAATCAGCCCCAGCATTTT
D gene: NA
V gene: TRBV18
clone size: few
J gene: TRBJ1-5

CDR3 protein: CASSPVRAAGELFF
CDR3 DNA: TGTGCCAGCAGTCCGGTCCGGGCCGCCGGGGAGCTGTTTTTT
D gene: NA
V gene: TRBV12-3/TRBV12-4
clone size: few
J gene: TRBJ2-2

CDR3 protein: CASSLGHWNTGELFF
CDR3 DNA: TGTGCCAGCAGCCTGGGACACTGGAACACCGGGGAGCTGTTTTTT
D gene: NA
V gene: TRBV5-6
clone size: once
J gene: TRBJ2-2

CDR3 protein: CASSLTGLYNEQFF
CDR3 DNA: TGTGCCAGCAGTTTAACCGGGCTATACAATGAGCAGTTCTTC
D gene: NA
V gene: TRBV27
clone size: NA
J gene: TRBJ2-1

CDR3 protein: CASSLGRQGCEQYF
CDR3 DNA: TGTGCCAGCAGCTTAGGCCGCCAGGGATGCGAGCAGTACTTC
D gene: NA
V gene: TRBV7-2
clone size: NA
J gene: TRBJ2-7

CDR3 protein: CSARQGNEQYF
CDR3 DNA: TGCAGTGCTAGACAGGGCAACGAGCAGTACTTC
D gene: NA
V gene: TRBV20-1
clone size: NA
J gene: TRBJ2-7

CDR3 protein: CSAIPHGREGTDTQYF
CDR3 DNA: TGCAGTGCTATTCCCCATGGGCGGGAGGGCACAGATACGCAGTATTTT
D gene: TRBD2
V gene: TRBV20-1
clone size: many
J gene: TRBJ2-3

CDR3 protein: CASTLRTSGANTGELFF
CDR3 DNA: TGTGCCAGCACCCTCCGCACTAGCGGGGCGAACACCGGGGAGCTGTTTTTT
D gene: TRBD2
V gene: TRBV7-9
clone size: few
J gene: TRBJ2-2

CDR3 protein: CASTRAGLAAYEQYF
CDR3 DNA: TGTGCCAGCACCCGAGCCGGACTAGCCGCTTACGAGCAGTACTTC
D gene: TRBD2
V gene: TRBV6-2/TRBV6-3
clone size: few
J gene: TRBJ2-7

CDR3 protein: CATSGTGGDYGYTF
CDR3 DNA: TGTGCCACCAGCGGGACAGGGGGGGACTATGGCTACACCTTC
D gene: TRBD1
V gene: TRBV24-1
clone size: NA
J gene: TRBJ1-2

CDR3 protein: CASSLSSGGPVSYEQYF
CDR3 DNA: TGTGCCAGCAGCTTAAGCTCTGGGGGACCTGTTTCCTACGAGCAGTACTTC
D gene: NA
V gene: TRBV11-2
clone size: many
J gene: TRBJ2-7

CDR3 protein: CSARDILAGGNEQYF
CDR3 DNA: TGCAGTGCTAGAGATATACTAGCGGGAGGCAACGAGCAGTACTTC
D gene: TRBD2
V gene: TRBV20-1
clone size: NA
J gene: TRBJ2-7

CDR3 protein: CASSLAGEGPDEQFF
CDR3 DNA: TGTGCCAGCAGTCTAGCGGGAGAAGGGCCCGATGAGCAGTTCTTC
D gene: TRBD2
V gene: TRBV28
clone size: NA
J gene: TRBJ2-1

CDR3 protein: CASSLGGRADETQYF
CDR3 DNA: TGCGCCAGCAGCTTGGGTGGGAGGGCCGATGAGACCCAGTACTTC
D gene: TRBD2
V gene: TRBV5-1
clone size: NA
J gene: TRBJ2-5

CDR3 protein: CATSALGGGVRSYNEQFF
CDR3 DNA: TGTGCCACCAGTGCTTTGGGTGGCGGCGTACGTTCCTACAATGAGCAGTTCTTC
D gene: NA
V gene: TRBV24-1
clone size: many
J gene: TRBJ2-1

CDR3 protein: CASGPGRTSYNEQFF
CDR3 DNA: TGTGCTAGTGGCCCCGGACGGACCTCCTACAATGAGCAGTTCTTC
D gene: NA
V gene: TRBV12-5
clone size: NA
J gene: TRBJ2-1

CDR3 protein: CASSPLSAGNTIYF
CDR3 DNA: TGTGCCAGCAGCCCACTCTCAGCAGGAAACACCATATATTTT
D gene: NA
V gene: TRBV5-6
clone size: NA
J gene: TRBJ1-3

CDR3 protein: CASSFVGSGYTF
CDR3 DNA: TGTGCCAGCAGTTTCGTTGGGTCCGGCTACACCTTC
D gene: NA
V gene: TRBV12-3/TRBV12-4
clone size: few
J gene: TRBJ1-2

CDR3 protein: CASSLAVANYGYTF
CDR3 DNA: TGTGCCAGCAGCTTAGCAGTTGCCAACTATGGCTACACCTTC
D gene: NA
V gene: TRBV7-9
clone size: many
J gene: TRBJ1-2

CDR3 protein: CASSLGTGEDEQYF
CDR3 DNA: TGCGCCAGCAGCTTGGGGACAGGGGAGGACGAGCAGTACTTC
D gene: TRBD1
V gene: TRBV5-1
clone size: NA
J gene: TRBJ2-7

CDR3 protein: CSASSISGANVLTF
CDR3 DNA: TGCAGTGCTAGCAGCATCTCTGGGGCCAACGTCCTGACTTTC
D gene: NA
V gene: TRBV20-1
clone size: many
J gene: TRBJ2-6

CDR3 protein: CSEGSLYNEQYF
CDR3 DNA: TGCAGCGAGGGTAGCCTCTACAATGAGCAGTACTTC
D gene: NA
V gene: TRBV29-1
clone size: NA
J gene: TRBJ2-7